This T cell receptor beta chain stems from a study of T cell responses to AZD1222 COVID-19 vaccine (dated by TCRdb to 2020 to 2023). About the full investigation: A total of under 250 trial participants underwent TCR sequencing, of whom nearly 210 had received two doses of AZD1222 and some 26 had received two doses of the MenACWY control vaccine. Trial participants were enrolled by age into 18-55, 56-69 and 70-plus year subgroups, with about 150, 27 and 61 TCR-sequenced participants respectively.

The time point tag for this specimen amounts to: baseline before first vaccination. The intended sense of this specimen's treatment or condition label: meningococcal conjugate vaccine given as trial control. The vaccinee samples were drawn from two UK trials, COV001 and COV002, one of which was a single-blind randomized controlled phase 2/3 trial testing AZD1222 (ChAdOx1 nCoV-19) in healthy adults. For TCRbeta chain sequencing, PBMC samples from trial participants were taken at day 0 and at day 28 after the second dose. On the study overall, not on this receptor specifically: CD4 TCRs associated with the vaccine covered the entire spike protein, and the dominant responses were in regions 160-218 and 743-854. After two AZD1222 doses, both the breadth and the depth of spike-specific TCRs were significantly higher than at day 0 and than in MenACWY recipients. Conclusions about previously exposed vaccinees were limited because only six AZD1222 recipients were SARS-CoV-2 seropositive at baseline. Because no samples from the day 14 peak response were available, repertoires could be characterized only after the peak T cell response. The 56-69-year group was small, and its depth increase did not reach significance, likely because of low power. Most participants were white British and females outnumbered males, and the authors suggested that clonal diversity may have been underestimated. Epitopes outside the regions mutated in the B.1.351 and B.1.1.7 variants were reportedly recognized by nearly half of the unique spike-specific TCRs.

Its CDR3 holds 11 amino acids, cysteine through phenylalanine. Of the read, only the CDR3 DNA is kept; its 33 bases are in frame from base 1. The germline V gene sets CDR1 to ENHRY and CDR2 to SYGVKD. V is clipped by 0 bases and J by 6 bases, and the sequence between their germline boundaries is 3 bases long. Remarks on this clone: Its antigen remains undetermined. No qualities accompany the bases; no much larger clone lies one base away.

The CDR3 regions of human TCRbeta chains were subjected to immunosequencing. As for the authors' bioinformatics: TCRs in the repertoires were matched against a reference library of SARS-CoV-2-specific TCRs that had been generated with the MIRA antigen-specificity platform. Breadth was defined as the fraction of unique TCRs that were SARS-CoV-2-associated. Depth was defined as the fraction of total T cells that were SARS-CoV-2-associated. Using the MIRA data, each spike-specific TCR was assigned both to the spike region to which the TCR was reactive and to a CD4 or CD8 class. Log10-transformed breadth and depth values were compared by one-way ANOVA with Sidak's multiple comparisons tests. TCRdb stores this immuneACCESS table with in-frame sequences only. Part of the clones is absent; in the studies checked, under half of the shortfall reflects unresolved V genes, and no reason is known for the rest. D and trimming were read from the DNA, whereas the V and J calls and clone size are those reported in that table. In this sample the table shows 150,000 or so clones, about 91% of which occur a single time. Roughly 3.5% of the sample goes to the ten largest clones.

This clonotype originated in an adult in good health. Sample: peripheral blood, taken on day 0 of MenACWY control vaccination. The sequence links TRBV10-3 to TRBJ2-7; a confident D gene designation cannot be given. The CDR3 amino acid sequence is: CAISESAEQYF. The nucleotide sequence is given as TGTGCCATCAGTGAGTCAGCCGAGCAGTACTTC.